This entry is about one T cell receptor (beta chain). Those enrolled, adults aged about 18 to 89 years, came from 24 US areas. The sample originates from a study of blood T cell repertoires in COVID-19. On the study more broadly: Samples came from the United States, Italy and Spain, spanning acute and convalescent COVID-19.

TCRdb's copy holds only in-frame clones and misses some; the assay was immunoSEQ multiplex PCR. Seen here are 300,000 or so clones, 90% observed once, and the top ten hold 2% to 3%. CDR1 and CDR2 (germline): SEHNR, FQNEAQ (reference sequence). Trimming took 2 bases from V and 6 from J, leaving 13 bases between them. The CDR3 runs 14 residues. The sequence was collected from a man aged 60-69 years who had recovered from COVID-19. The chain combines TRBV7-9 with TRBJ1-1; a weak D match, TRBD1 (6 bases). Sequencing was done on a sample of PBMCs or T cells enriched from blood (not recorded which). CDR3 nucleotides: TGTGCCAGCAGCTTATCAATGGGACACCCTGAAGCTTTCTTT. It is translated as CASSLSMGHPEAFF. Drawing the rest from reference TRBV7-9 and TRBJ1-1, the complete variable domain is DTGVSQNPRHKITKRGQNVTFRCDPISEHNRLYWYRQTLGQGPEFLTYFQNEAQLEKSRLLSDRFSAERPKGSFSTLEIQRTEQGDSAMYLCASSLSMGHPEAFFGQGTRLTVV.